Given below is one TCR beta chain in context. As originally analysed: For nucleated cells, counts were estimated from reference gene primer amplification. Clones were read by immunoSEQ multiplex PCR, and TCRdb kept only the in-frame ones, dropping some. Clone size and the V and J calls come from that table; the DNA yielded D and trimming. Of more than 90,000 clones listed, roughly three quarters are singletons. This entry is derived from a study of blood T cell repertoires in COVID-19. Study details: COVID-19 samples from acute and convalescent phases originated in the United States, Italy and Spain. In each case, the material was cDNA or gDNA derived from T cells, B-cell-depleted T cells, or PBMCs.

The material sequenced was peripheral blood. This clonotype was obtained from a woman older than 75 with acute or convalescent COVID-19.

CDR3 protein: CASSKDTSDGTNEKLFF. The CDR3 DNA reads as TGTGCCAGCAGCAAGGACACGTCGGATGGAACTAATGAAAAACTGTTTTTT. This sequence joins TRBV21-1 and TRBJ1-4; the table names TRBD1, a call not compared with the DNA. TRBV21-1 has pseudogene status. This CDR3 is built from 17 residues.